This T cell receptor (beta chain) emerged from a study of CD8 T cells in ankylosing spondylitis. Overall study findings and caveats: Researchers reportedly found disease-linked clones significantly enriched in matched ankylosing spondylitis synovial fluid. Seven or eight highly homologous variants made up a TCR beta motif, and this motif appeared characteristic of ankylosing spondylitis blood. Earlier reports found some motif variants in synovial fluid and blood in reactive arthritis.

For TCR beta, libraries came from quantitative 5'-RACE with molecular barcodes. TCRdb reanalysed the 5' RACE reads using MiXCR and keeps one entry per CDR3 protein. This table has some 250,000 distinct CDR3 sequences, more than 20% appearing once. This clonotype appeared many times. Its matching antigen is unknown. The germline CDR1 and CDR2 sequences are SEHNR and FQNEAQ (reference sequence). The CDR3 totals 14 residues. The junction had 2 bases not matched to a gene; V was cut back by 3 bases and J by 4 bases. The V call is TRBV7-9, the J call TRBJ2-5; TRBD1 matches at 10 bases. Source material: blood, either unsorted or a sorted T cell fraction (not recorded which). This clonotype originated in a male donor with ankylosing spondylitis or in good health (not recorded which). CDR3 sequence reads: CASSLTGGAETQYF. The CDR3, as DNA: TGTGCCAGCAGCTTGACAGGGGGCGCAGAGACCCAGTACTTC.